Below, 28 T cell receptor beta chains from the same sample are listed, as sequenced in a study of blood T cells in healthy people across ages. Primers used in a second PCR of roughly 7 to 11 cycles were a sample-barcoded 5' primer and a J-beta primer mix. TCRdb analysed the 5' RACE reads with MiXCR anew, one entry per CDR3 protein. The profile shows about 1.1 million distinct CDR3 sequences, around two fifths of them singletons. The sequencing sample was made of blood. Receptors originate from a man aged 18 to 29 in good health.

Concerning this clonotype itself: Germline is not matched at one junction end, which may reflect a read error. This sequence joins TRBV18 and TRBJ2-1; TRBD2 aligns across 13 bases. This CDR3 has 16 residues. The germline V gene has CDR1 KGHSH and CDR2 LQKENI. The CDR3: CASSPPGLAGRSEQFF. DNA for the CDR3: TGTGCCAGCTCACCACCGGGACTAGCGGGGCGTAGCGAGCAGTTCTTT.

The J gene is TRBJ2-1, the V gene TRBV12-3 or TRBV12-4; 10 bases fit TRBD2. The ends lost 3 bases at V and 7 bases at J; junction bases unmatched: 9. The CDR3 is 16 amino acids. DNA of the CDR3: TGTGCCAGCAGTTTCACAAGCGGGGGGGCCAGGAATGAGCAGTTCTTC. It specifies CASSFTSGGARNEQFF.

Remarks on this clonotype: No conserved phenylalanine or tryptophan ends this CDR3, so it is likely a read error. The chain couples TRBV27 to TRBJ1-6; 7 positions agree with TRBD1. Trimming took 4 bases from V and 6 from J; bases not matched to a gene: 6. Germline CDR1 MNHEY, CDR2 SMNVEV (reference sequence). There are 15 residues in the CDR3. CDR3 amino acids: CASSSRTGFNSPLHY. In DNA form, the CDR3 reads TGTGCCAGCAGTTCCCGGACAGGATTTAATTCACCCCTCCACTAT.

This clonotype was found a few times. In nucleotides, the CDR3 is TGCGCCAGTACACCGGGACAACTAAACACTGAAGCTTTCTTT. Translating it yields CASTPGQLNTEAFF. The gene calls are TRBV5-1 and TRBJ1-1; the D gene is possibly TRBD1 (6 bases). V shed 8 bases and J shed 2 bases, with 16 bases lying between them. This CDR3 has 14 residues. CDR1 is SGHRS and CDR2 is YFSETQ in the germline V gene.

V usage is TRBV20-1 and J usage is TRBJ2-5; D tentatively fits TRBD1 or TRBD2 (5 bases each). The better agreement between TRBJ2-1 and the DNA end casts doubt on the J call. Germline CDR1 DFQATT, CDR2 SNEGSKA (reference sequence). CDR3 size: 13 residues. The DNA of the CDR3 is TGCAGTGCCGACCACGGGACGAAAGAGACCCAGTTCTTC. Encoded protein: CSADHGTKETQFF.

J is TRBJ2-1 and V is TRBV6-2 or TRBV6-3, with D possibly being TRBD2 (6 bases). Trimming took off 5 bases at V and 2 bases at J, with 13 bases between the two ends. The CDR3 totals 15 residues. Looked up from germline, CDR1 is MNHEY and CDR2 is SVGEGT. CDR3 loop: CASSTTGDPYNEQFF. CDR3 DNA sequence: TGTGCCAGCAGTACCACGGGGGATCCCTACAATGAGCAGTTCTTC.

V gene TRBV25-1 combines with J gene TRBJ2-2; TRBD1 is a possible D gene (6 bases). Germline assignment: CDR1 MGHDK and CDR2 SYGVNS. The CDR3 loop spans 17 amino acids. Trimming removed 3 bases from V and 5 bases from J, with 19 bases in between. CDR3 protein: CASSDPMDSSGTGELFF. The CDR3, as DNA: TGTGCCAGCAGTGACCCCATGGACAGTTCTGGTACCGGGGAGCTGTTTTTT.

V gene TRBV20-1 combines with J gene TRBJ2-5, with D possibly being TRBD2 (5 bases). With 0 bases removed from V and 5 bases from J, the gap between germline ends came to 13 bases. This CDR3 region has 14 residues. Per the germline V gene, CDR1 is DFQATT and CDR2 is SNEGSKA (reference sequence). The CDR3 protein is CSARDRHGGETQYF. The CDR3 nucleotides read TGCAGTGCTAGAGATCGACACGGCGGGGAGACCCAGTACTTC.

The V and J genes are TRBV29-1 and TRBJ2-1; D remains ambiguous. The length of the CDR3 is 14 residues. Trimming took 4 bases from V and 2 from J, leaving 12 bases between them. Germline assignment: CDR1 SQVTM and CDR2 ANQGSEA. This CDR3 is CSVALRSAYNEQFF. The CDR3 DNA reads TGCAGCGTTGCCCTTAGATCTGCCTACAATGAGCAGTTCTTC.

In this sample, this clonotype turned up a few times. This sequence joins TRBV4-3 and TRBJ1-1; TRBD1 matches 7 bases. In germline, CDR1 is LGHNA, CDR2 YSLEER. The CDR3 is 15 amino acids. J was trimmed by 0 bases and V by 4 bases; bases with no gene match: 5. CDR3 coding DNA: TGCGCCAGCAGCCCGGGACAGCACATGAACACTGAAGCTTTCTTT. This gives the protein CASSPGQHMNTEAFF.

The chain links TRBV12-3 or TRBV12-4 to TRBJ1-1, with D possibly being TRBD1 (5 bases). V lost 6 bases, J lost 6 bases, and 17 bases lay in between. The CDR3 is 14 residues long. The CDR3 region has the DNA TGTGCCAGCAGCCGGATTCAGGGAAATGCTGAAGCTTTCTTT. Translated, it gives CASSRIQGNAEAFF.

J is TRBJ2-1 and V is TRBV11-1; D possibly corresponds to TRBD1 (5 bases). The CDR3 loop spans 16 amino acids. The V end was cut by 6 bases, the J end by 0 bases, with 15 bases between. Germline V gene lookup returns CDR1 SGHAT and CDR2 FQDESV (reference sequence). CDR3 in DNA: TGTGCCAGCAGTTCTTTAAGGGGTCCCTCCTACAATGAGCAGTTCTTC. Translated: CASSSLRGPSYNEQFF.

The genes are TRBV10-3 and TRBJ2-4; D is perhaps TRBD1 (5 bases). Germline V gives CDR1 ENHRY, CDR2 SYGVKD. CDR3 length equals 14 residues. The V end lost 2 bases, the J end lost 7 bases, and 12 bases lay between the germline ends. CDR3 sequence (DNA): TGTGCCATCAGTGAGGGGGCCTCCAGGAACATTCAGTACTTC. Residues: CAISEGASRNIQYF.

The chain joins TRBV7-9 to TRBJ1-1, with 10 bases lining up with TRBD1. The junction had 6 bases not matched to a gene; V was cut back by 5 bases and J by 0 bases. In germline, CDR1 is SEHNR, CDR2 FQNEAQ (reference sequence). The CDR3 has 16 amino acids. CDR3 DNA sequence: TGTGCCAGCAGCCTAAGAGGGACAGGGGTGAACACTGAAGCTTTCTTT. It codes for CASSLRGTGVNTEAFF.

This clonotype occurred many times. This rearrangement joins TRBV7-2 to TRBJ1-2, with 8 bases that match TRBD1. CDR1 SGHTA and CDR2 FQGNSA come from the germline V gene. Unmatched junction bases numbered 4, after V lost 0 bases and J lost 7 bases. CDR3 length: 14 amino acids. This CDR3 reads CASSLAGQGSGYTF. The CDR3 region has the DNA TGTGCCAGCAGCTTAGCTGGACAGGGAAGTGGCTACACCTTC.

The V and J genes are TRBV6-5 and TRBJ2-3; TRBD2 agrees at 8 bases. The germline V gene has CDR1 MNHEY and CDR2 SVGAGI. The CDR3 totals 15 residues. J was trimmed by 0 bases and V by 8 bases; bases with no gene match: 7. The CDR3 loop is CASQTSGTSTDTQYF. The CDR3 DNA is TGTGCCAGCCAAACTAGCGGAACTAGCACAGATACGCAGTATTTT.

About this clonotype itself: One base away lies a much larger clone, so this may be a sequencing read error. V gene TRBV5-1 combines with J gene TRBJ2-3, with 12 bases identical to TRBD2. Losses at the gene ends were 7 bases for V and 5 bases for J; bases not matched to a gene: 11. The CDR3 covers 16 residues. Germline assignment: CDR1 SGHRS and CDR2 YFSETQ. CDR3 in DNA: TGCGCCAGCGGCCCCCGGACTAGCGGGGTTGGAGATACGCAGTATTTT. Translating it yields CASGPRTSGVGDTQYF.

CDR3 nucleotide sequence: TGTGCCAGCAGTCCCTACTTCAGGGGTAATACCTACAATGAGCAGTTCTTC. Amino acids: CASSPYFRGNTYNEQFF. This rearrangement joins TRBV7-8 to TRBJ2-1; a weak D match, TRBD1 (6 bases). The CDR3 consists of 17 residues. The V end was cut by 6 bases, the J end by 2 bases, with 20 bases between. Germline V CDR1 and CDR2: SGHVS, FQNEAQ.

The CDR3 DNA is TGCAGCGTCACGCCGGGACTAGCGGCCTACGAGCAGTACTTC. Translating gives CSVTPGLAAYEQYF. V usage is TRBV29-1 and J usage is TRBJ2-7, with 11 bases aligning to TRBD2. The J segment lost 2 bases and the V segment lost 6 bases, leaving 6 bases of the junction unmatched. The CDR3 loop spans 14 amino acids. Germline V lookup: CDR1 SQVTM, CDR2 ANQGSEA.

The chain is built from TRBV7-2 and TRBJ2-2; D uncertain. V was pared by 0 bases and J by 2 bases, with 7 bases between. The CDR3 contains 15 residues. Germline V gene sequence: CDR1 SGHTA, CDR2 FQGNSA. The CDR3 protein is CASSLAQINTGELFF. The DNA for the CDR3 is TGTGCCAGCAGCTTAGCTCAGATCAACACCGGGGAGCTGTTTTTT.

The gene calls are TRBV9 and TRBJ2-3; possible D gene TRBD1, 5 bases. Germline V gene sequence: CDR1 SGDLS, CDR2 YYNGEE. CDR3 length: 14 residues. V lost 1 base to trimming and J lost 2 bases, with 8 bases between them. The CDR3 DNA follows: TGTGCCAGCAGCGTACCGGACACCACAGATACGCAGTATTTT. This translates into CASSVPDTTDTQYF.

DNA of the CDR3: TGTGCCAGCAGTTTACTGGGCCAGCGGGGGATCTATGAGCAGTTCTTC. Protein: CASSLLGQRGIYEQFF. V and J are TRBV27 and TRBJ2-1; 8 bases map to TRBD2. Trimming took 2 bases from V and 8 from J; bases not matched to a gene: 11. Germline-derived CDR1 and CDR2 are MNHEY and SMNVEV (reference sequence). The CDR3 sequence is 16 residues long.

This clonotype appeared a few times. This rearrangement joins TRBV2 to TRBJ2-5; no firm D call. The DNA end is a closer match to TRBJ2-7, so the J assignment may be wrong. Per the germline V gene, CDR1 is SNHLY and CDR2 is FYNNEI. The CDR3 contains 13 residues. This CDR3 is CASSVDGAYEQYF. CDR3 coding DNA: TGTGCCAGCAGTGTCGACGGAGCCTACGAGCAGTACTTC.

Only a few counts were recorded for this clonotype. The CDR3: CAWSVKGSTNEKLFF. The CDR3 DNA sequence: TGTGCCTGGAGTGTAAAGGGTTCAACTAATGAAAAACTGTTTTTT. V is TRBV30 and J is TRBJ1-4; D gene uncertain. Germline V gives CDR1 GTSNPN, CDR2 SVGIG (reference sequence). The V and J ends lost 0 bases and 0 bases respectively, with 8 bases between them. The length of the CDR3 is 15 residues. Together with reference TRBV30 and TRBJ1-4, the CDR3 gives the full variable domain: SQTIHQWPATLVQPVGSPLSLECTVEGTSNPNLYWYRQAAGRGLQLLFYSVGIGQISSEVPQNLSASRPQDRQFILSSKKLLLSDSGFYLCAWSVKGSTNEKLFFGSGTQLSVL.

This clonotype was counted a few times. V gene TRBV5-6 combines with J gene TRBJ1-4, with D perhaps TRBD1 (6 bases). The CDR3 sequence is 14 residues long. The V and J ends lost 0 bases and 8 bases respectively, with 11 bases between them. Looked up from germline, CDR1 is SGHDT and CDR2 is YYEEEE. The CDR3 here is CASSLVSQGEKLFF. In nucleotides, the CDR3 is TGTGCCAGCAGCTTGGTGTCACAGGGCGAAAAACTGTTTTTT.

With respect to this clonotype: One end of the junction is discordant with germline, which a read error may explain. The V call is TRBV12-3 or TRBV12-4, the J call TRBJ2-1; the match to TRBD1 covers 9 bases. This CDR3 spans 16 amino acids. The CDR3 spells CASSFPTGGSYNEQVF. CDR3 DNA: TGTGCCAGCAGTTTCCCTACAGGGGGCTCCTACAATGAGCAGGTCTTC.

The chain carries TRBV7-8 and TRBJ2-7; a possible D gene is TRBD1 (5 bases). Trimming removed 5 bases from V and 3 bases from J, with 11 bases in between. Germline V CDR1 and CDR2: SGHVS, FQNEAQ. This CDR3 spans 13 amino acids. For the CDR3, the DNA is TGTGCCAGCAGCCCGGTCAGGGACTACGAGCAGTACTTC. Its protein product is CASSPVRDYEQYF.

In its sample, this clonotype was seen a few times. The chain couples TRBV9 to TRBJ2-3; 8 positions match TRBD2. Germline CDR1 and CDR2: SGDLS and YYNGEE. This CDR3 comprises 17 residues. V was clipped by 4 bases and J by 1 base; unmatched bases: 11. In DNA form, the CDR3 reads TGTGCCAGCAGCCCATTCGGGGGGGCCTTCGGCACAGATACGCAGTATTTT. It specifies CASSPFGGAFGTDTQYF. The full variable domain, completed using reference TRBV9 and TRBJ2-3, is DSGVTQTPKHLITATGQRVTLRCSPRSGDLSVYWYQQSLDQGLQFLIQYYNGEERAKGNILERFSAQQFPDLHSELNLSSLELGDSALYFCASSPFGGAFGTDTQYFGPGTRLTVL.